A single sample gave rise to the 7 T cell receptor beta chains below, sequenced in a study of T-cell memory formation after mild COVID-19. MiXCR, run by TCRdb on the 5' RACE reads, gives a single entry per CDR3 protein. The top ten clones hold 20% to 25% of a sample with hundreds of thousands of distinct CDR3 sequences, 18% of them seen once. The specimen sequenced was PBMCs or a T cell subset sorted from them (not recorded which). The source is a man aged 18 to 29 who had mild COVID-19 (a few samples of this study predate the infection). Cell type and time point are not known.

This clonotype has more than one count but fewer than ten. The gene calls are TRBV6-5 and TRBJ2-1; the match to TRBD2 covers 7 bases. Germline assignment: CDR1 MNHEY and CDR2 SVGAGI. This CDR3 is built from 16 residues. Trimming removed 0 bases from V and 4 bases from J; junction bases left unmatched: 6. The CDR3 protein is CASSYSYIGGYNEQFF. CDR3 in DNA: TGTGCCAGCAGTTACTCGTATATCGGGGGGTACAATGAGCAGTTCTTC.

The V gene is TRBV28, the J gene TRBJ2-6; 7 nucleotides match TRBD1. This CDR3 spans 15 amino acids. V trimming: 4 bases; J trimming: 2 bases; junction bases outside the gene matches: 2. From germline, CDR1 is MDHEN and CDR2 SYDVKM. The chain's CDR3 is CASSSGTAGANVLTF. DNA for the CDR3: TGTGCCAGCAGTTCAGGGACAGCTGGGGCCAACGTCCTGACTTTC.

This chain connects TRBV7-3 to TRBJ2-1; 7 positions match TRBD1. This CDR3 comprises 14 residues. The V gene's germline CDR1 is SGHTA and CDR2 FQGTGA. V lost 5 bases to trimming and J lost 4 bases; unmatched junction nucleotides: 5. CDR3 nucleotides: TGTGCCAGCAGCGAGCCGGGACAGTACAATGAGCAGTTCTTC. The encoded protein is CASSEPGQYNEQFF.

The chain couples TRBV5-1 to TRBJ1-2; 8 nucleotides line up with TRBD1. This CDR3 comprises 16 residues. With 0 bases clipped from V and 3 bases from J, the junction kept 7 bases outside the gene matches. Germline CDR1 and CDR2: SGHRS and YFSETQ. DNA of the CDR3: TGCGCCAGCAGCTTGGTTCCCCAGGGGGCAGACTATGGCTACACCTTC. It is translated as CASSLVPQGADYGYTF. Looking up the rest from reference TRBV5-1 and TRBJ1-2 gives the full variable domain: KAGVTQTPRYLIKTRGQQVTLSCSPISGHRSVSWYQQTPGQGLQFLFEYFSETQRNKGNFPGRFSGRQFSNSRSEMNVSTLELGDSALYLCASSLVPQGADYGYTFGSGTRLTVV.

The gene calls are TRBV3-1 and TRBJ1-2; a weak D match, TRBD1 (5 bases). V was clipped by 4 bases and J by 4 bases, with 10 bases between them. Germline-derived CDR1 and CDR2 are LGHDT and YNNKEL (reference sequence). The length of the CDR3 is 13 residues. The CDR3 spells CASSRDGGYGYTF. The CDR3 DNA reads TGTGCCAGCAGCCGGGACGGCGGCTATGGCTACACCTTC.

In its sample, this clonotype was seen a few times. The chain employs TRBV7-8 and TRBJ2-6, with D hard to call. This CDR3 comprises 15 residues. V lost 6 bases, J lost 0 bases, and 9 bases lay in between. CDR1 is SGHVS, CDR2 FQNEAQ, per germline. This CDR3 is CASRLGSSGANVLTF. The CDR3 nucleotides are TGTGCCAGCAGGCTGGGTAGCTCTGGGGCCAACGTCCTGACTTTC.

The CDR3 protein is CASRLAVLQETQYF. The CDR3 DNA sequence: TGTGCCAGCAGACTAGCGGTCCTACAAGAGACCCAGTACTTC. The chain is built from TRBV7-2 and TRBJ2-5, with 8 bases fitting TRBD2. The CDR3 sequence is 14 residues long. Per germline, CDR1 SGHTA and CDR2 FQGNSA. The V and J ends lost 6 bases and 2 bases, in that order; junction bases with no gene match: 5. Variable domain in full (rest from reference TRBV7-2 and TRBJ2-5): GAGVSQSPSNKVTEKGKDVELRCDPISGHTALYWYRQSLGQGLEFLIYFQGNSAPDKSGLPSDRFSAERTGGSVSTLTIQRTQQEDSAVYLCASRLAVLQETQYFGPGTRLLVL.